This TCR beta chain stems from a study of cytomegalovirus exposure and HLA in healthy donors. About this clone itself: The junction departs from germline at one end; a sequencing error may be responsible.

PCR was performed using 60 Vbeta and 13 Jbeta primers. Data came from immunoSEQ multiplex PCR; TCRdb stores just in-frame clones and leaves some out. The table lists approximately 140,000 clones. The receptor's source is a woman between 18 and 29 years old in good health and CMV-seronegative. Input material: PBMCs.

For the CDR3, the DNA is TGTGCCAGTAGTACATCCGCGCCGAACTCTGAAGCTTTCTTT. Protein product: CASSTSAPNSEAFF. This chain uses TRBV19 with TRBJ1-1; D is undetermined. This CDR3 comprises 14 residues. CDR1 LNHDA and CDR2 SQIVND come from the germline V gene (reference sequence).